This TCR beta chain stems from a study of T cell repertoires in cytomegalovirus infection. Study-wide context: HLA-B-restricted CMV epitopes that are well studied were used alongside recently identified HLA-C-restricted ones. Public signatures in TCR beta pointed to CMV infection and matching HLA type. Study-wide results and limits: Dominating the ex vivo response were TCR beta clonotypes that were CMV-specific and HLA-C-restricted. Summed public TCR beta family frequency identified CMV carriers bearing the relevant HLA.

This CDR3 comprises 15 residues. Trimming at V came to 5 bases and at J to 2 bases, leaving 6 bases not matched to a gene. Germline lookup yields CDR1 SGHTA and CDR2 FQGNSA. Of note for this clonotype: What it recognizes is unknown.

TCRdb analysed the reads with MiXCR anew, one entry per CDR3 protein. The repertoire holds 40,000 to 55,000 distinct CDR3 sequences, with about 20% as singletons. The receptor's source is a human donor in good health (CMV status not recorded). Some clones in this sample may be carry-over from other donors' samples. Sequenced material: CD8+ T cells from cultured PBMCs, taken from culture after CMV antigen stimulation. This chain connects TRBV7-2 to TRBJ2-7, with 10 bases lining up with TRBD2. The CDR3 loop reads CASSPERGGAYEQYF. The CDR3 region has the DNA TGTGCCAGCAGCCCAGAGCGGGGGGGCGCCTACGAGCAGTACTTC.